The clone carrying this T cell receptor beta chain showed up many times. Its matching antigen is unknown. The sample is drawn from a study of metastatic and nonmetastatic thyroid tumors. At the level of the study: The comparison covered peripheral blood and tumor or nodule tissue in malignant and benign thyroid patients. Study-wide points: Significantly higher TCR beta diversity was reportedly seen in malignant thyroid tumors than benign nodules, in blood and tumor.

How the authors handled the data: Construction of a distant-metastasis classifier for papillary thyroid cancer relied on CDR3 differences across clinicopathological groups. TCRdb ran MiXCR on the PCR reads. TCRdb, not the original authors, processed these V and J calls. The sample gives roughly 9,200 clones, around 15% of which show up once; roughly 5% is in the top ten. V lost 3 bases, J lost 6 bases, and 5 bases stayed unmatched. The CDR3 has 15 residues. The germline gives CDR1 KGHSH, CDR2 LQKENI. Before thyroid surgery, none of the patients had received any treatment. This chain uses TRBV18 with TRBJ2-1, with TRBD1 matching over 10 bases. This clonotype was sampled from a female donor with papillary thyroid cancer or a benign thyroid nodule (not recorded which). Some clones in this sample may be carry-over from other donors' samples. Sequencing used blood. The CDR3 DNA is TGTGCCAGCTCACCCGGGACAGGGGTTTCCAATGAGCAGTTCTTC. Protein: CASSPGTGVSNEQFF.